One sample yielded the 23 T cell receptor beta chains listed below, sequenced in a study of sequential checkpoint blockade in melanoma (dated by TCRdb to the late 2010s). The meaning of the sample's treatment or condition label: randomized to nivolumab then ipilimumab (arm A) or the reverse (arm B). Library method: the immunoSEQ multiplex PCR assay. The immuneACCESS repertoire file appears here via TCRdb, limited to in-frame rearrangements. These files lack a portion of the clones; in checked studies, under half of the deficit traces to unresolved V genes, and the cause of the others is not known. This sample lists approximately 10,000 clones; about 80% were detected once. The ten largest account for around half of the sample. Material: CD8+ T cells sorted from blood (inferred from file names), obtained from a patient given nivolumab and ipilimumab in sequence. The receptors here all came from a human donor with melanoma.

This clone came up a few times. V is TRBV6-4 and J is TRBJ1-2, with D perhaps matching TRBD1 (5 bases). The CDR3 contains 16 residues. The germline CDR1 and CDR2 sequences are MRHNA and SNTAGT. Trimming took off 2 bases at V and 5 bases at J, with 18 bases between the two ends. This CDR3 is CASSDEDSPGGYGYTF. As DNA, the CDR3 is TGTGCCAGCAGTGACGAGGACTCCCCGGGGGGATATGGCTACACCTTC.

This chain uses TRBV27 with TRBJ1-2; D is possibly TRBD1 (6 bases). Trimming cost V 3 bases and J 2 bases, with 10 bases left between them. The CDR3 runs 14 residues. In germline, CDR1 is MNHEY, CDR2 SMNVEV (reference sequence). The CDR3 here is CASSLGAGNYGYTF. In DNA form, the CDR3 reads TGTGCCAGCAGTTTGGGGGCAGGGAACTATGGCTACACCTTC.

The CDR3 here is CASSLGAGPSYEQYF. The DNA of the CDR3 is TGTGCCAGCAGCTTAGGTGCTGGCCCGTCCTACGAGCAGTACTTC. This sequence joins TRBV7-6 and TRBJ2-7; D remains unclear. Germline values: CDR1 SGHVS, CDR2 FNYEAQ. Trimming left V 1 base short and J 1 base short, with 11 bases between. CDR3 length: 15 residues.

This sequence joins TRBV7-2 and TRBJ1-1, with D possibly TRBD1 on 6 matching bases. There are 14 residues in the CDR3. CDR1 and CDR2 from the germline V gene are SGHTA and FQGNSA. V lost 0 bases, J lost 7 bases, and 12 bases lay in between. The CDR3 here is CASSLAPGANEAFF. For the CDR3, the DNA is TGTGCCAGCAGCTTAGCCCCAGGGGCGAATGAAGCTTTCTTT.

The chain joins TRBV9 to TRBJ2-1; D not resolved. V lost 0 bases and J lost 6, with 7 bases in between. There are 13 residues in the CDR3. Germline-derived CDR1 and CDR2 are SGDLS and YYNGEE. This CDR3 reads CASSVEYPNEQFF. The CDR3 nucleotides read TGTGCCAGCAGCGTAGAATATCCCAATGAGCAGTTCTTC. The variable domain in full, with the rest retrieved from reference TRBV9 and TRBJ2-1, is DSGVTQTPKHLITATGQRVTLRCSPRSGDLSVYWYQQSLDQGLQFLIQYYNGEERAKGNILERFSAQQFPDLHSELNLSSLELGDSALYFCASSVEYPNEQFFGPGTRLTVL.

The chain combines TRBV28 with TRBJ2-5; D possibly corresponds to TRBD2 (5 bases). V lost 6 bases, J lost 2 bases, and 22 bases lay in between. There are 17 residues in the CDR3. CDR1 is MDHEN, CDR2 SYDVKM, per germline. The CDR3 DNA follows: TGTGCCAGCAGCTCCTTGGTTAGCGCTCGTCTACAAGAGACCCAGTACTTC. The encoded protein is CASSSLVSARLQETQYF.

This clone was seen a handful of times. The chain recombines TRBV6-6 with TRBJ1-5, with TRBD1 matching 8 bases. CDR3 size: 15 residues. Germline lookup yields CDR1 MNHNY and CDR2 SVGAGI (reference sequence). The V gene end was trimmed by 6 bases and the J gene end by 3 bases; junction bases not matched to a gene: 7. The CDR3 DNA sequence: TGTGCCAGCAGACGCAGGGGGCGCTTCAATCAGCCCCAGCATTTT. Protein: CASRRRGRFNQPQHF.

This chain joins TRBV28 and TRBJ2-1, with 8 nucleotides matching TRBD2. CDR1 is MDHEN and CDR2 is SYDVKM in the germline V gene. Germline trimming cut 4 bases from V and 5 bases from J; bases unmatched to any gene: 10. The CDR3 is 16 residues long. As DNA, the CDR3 is TGTGCCAGCAGTTCCTACGGGGGGGCCATCCACAATGAGCAGTTCTTC. Translating gives CASSSYGGAIHNEQFF.

This clone came up a few times. V usage is TRBV7-2 and J usage is TRBJ1-3; TRBD1 matches 8 bases. The CDR3 has 15 residues. The germline V gene has CDR1 SGHTA and CDR2 FQGNSA. Trimming cost V 4 bases and J 2 bases; bases outside gene matches: 4. The CDR3: CASSSDRAAGNTIYF. Written as DNA, the CDR3 is TGTGCCAGCAGCTCGGACAGGGCGGCTGGAAACACCATATATTTT. The variable domain in full, with the rest retrieved from reference TRBV7-2 and TRBJ1-3, is GAGVSQSPSNKVTEKGKDVELRCDPISGHTALYWYRQSLGQGLEFLIYFQGNSAPDKSGLPSDRFSAERTGGSVSTLTIQRTQQEDSAVYLCASSSDRAAGNTIYFGEGSWLTVV.

The chain uses TRBV27 and TRBJ2-7; the D is unclear. Germline V gene sequence: CDR1 MNHEY, CDR2 SMNVEV (reference sequence). The CDR3 has 13 residues. Trimming stripped 2 bases from V and 3 bases from J, with 8 bases between. CDR3 amino acids: CASSLGGNYEQYF. The CDR3 DNA sequence: TGTGCCAGCAGTTTAGGTGGCAACTACGAGCAGTACTTC.

V is TRBV5-6 and J is TRBJ2-7; 8 nucleotides agree with TRBD1. The CDR3 has 15 residues. V was pared by 4 bases and J by 0 bases, with 6 bases of the junction left unmatched. CDR1 SGHDT and CDR2 YYEEEE come from the germline V gene. CDR3 nucleotide sequence: TGTGCCAGCAGCGAGTTGACAGGGGTCTCCTACGAGCAGTACTTC. Translating gives CASSELTGVSYEQYF.

The J gene is TRBJ2-7, the V gene TRBV4-3; 10 nucleotides line up with TRBD2. The CDR3 runs 16 residues. The junction had 6 bases not matched to a gene; V was cut back by 0 bases and J by 4 bases. The germline gives CDR1 LGHNA, CDR2 YSLEER. DNA of the CDR3: TGCGCCAGCAGCCAAGATTGGCTAGCGGGGGTATACGAGCAGTACTTC. The encoded protein is CASSQDWLAGVYEQYF.

The gene calls are TRBV6-5 and TRBJ1-1; no clear D gene. Between the trimmed V and J ends, which lost 5 bases and 5 bases, there was a span of 6 bases. Germline V gene data show CDR1 as MNHEY and CDR2 as SVGAGI. The CDR3 loop spans 11 amino acids. DNA for the CDR3: TGTGCCAGCAGTCTCGGGACTGAAGCTTTCTTT. Translated: CASSLGTEAFF.

This rearrangement joins TRBV7-2 to TRBJ2-5; the match to TRBD2 covers 9 bases. Losses at the gene ends were 1 base for V and 0 bases for J; bases not matched to a gene: 3. CDR3 size: 16 residues. In germline, CDR1 is SGHTA, CDR2 FQGNSA. CDR3 coding DNA: TGTGCCAGCAGCTTAGTGGGCGGGGGGGACCAAGAGACCCAGTACTTC. Its protein product is CASSLVGGGDQETQYF.

The chain is built from TRBV28 and TRBJ1-1; D is possibly TRBD1 (5 bases). CDR1 is MDHEN, CDR2 SYDVKM, per germline. V shed 5 bases and J shed 1 base, with 8 bases lying between them. This CDR3 region has 13 residues. This chain's CDR3 is CASSKQGNTEAFF. CDR3 bases: TGTGCCAGCAGTAAGCAGGGGAACACTGAAGCTTTCTTT.

The CDR3 nucleotides read TGTGCCAGCGGACTACTAGCGGTCCCCTCCTACAATGAGCAGTTCTTC. The encoded protein is CASGLLAVPSYNEQFF. The chain couples TRBV2 to TRBJ2-1, with 8 bases lining up with TRBD2. J was trimmed by 0 bases and V by 8 bases; bases with no gene match: 9. CDR3 length: 16 amino acids. Germline assignment: CDR1 SNHLY and CDR2 FYNNEI.

V is TRBV7-6 and J is TRBJ2-3; D possibly corresponds to TRBD1 (5 bases). The CDR3 length is 14 residues. Germline CDR1 is SGHVS and CDR2 is FNYEAQ. Trimming cost V 0 bases and J 4 bases, with 8 bases left between them. In DNA form, the CDR3 reads TGTGCCAGCAGCTTAGCGCAGGGTCCAGATACGCAGTATTTT. This encodes CASSLAQGPDTQYF.

This clone was observed once. The genes are TRBV28 and TRBJ2-7, with D maybe TRBD1 (6 bases). Germline values: CDR1 MDHEN, CDR2 SYDVKM. The CDR3 has 16 amino acids. V was clipped by 3 bases and J by 1 base, with 16 bases between them. CDR3 protein: CASSFLGHSTSYEQYF. The CDR3 coding sequence is TGTGCCAGCAGTTTTCTGGGACACTCGACGTCCTACGAGCAGTACTTC. Complete variable domain (other parts from reference TRBV28 and TRBJ2-7): DVKVTQSSRYLVKRTGEKVFLECVQDMDHENMFWYRQDPGLGLRLIYFSYDVKMKEKGDIPEGYSVSREKKERFSLILESASTNQTSMYLCASSFLGHSTSYEQYFGPGTRLTVT.

The chain links TRBV28 to TRBJ1-1; 8 bases are shared with TRBD1. Germline-derived CDR1 and CDR2 are MDHEN and SYDVKM. The CDR3 extends over 17 amino acids. Trimming took 6 bases from V and 4 from J; bases not matched to a gene: 16. CDR3 loop: CASSSLDRVGPGTEAFF. The CDR3 DNA reads TGTGCCAGCAGCTCCCTGGACAGGGTTGGACCGGGCACTGAAGCTTTCTTT. The whole variable domain, remainder taken from reference TRBV28 and TRBJ1-1, is DVKVTQSSRYLVKRTGEKVFLECVQDMDHENMFWYRQDPGLGLRLIYFSYDVKMKEKGDIPEGYSVSREKKERFSLILESASTNQTSMYLCASSSLDRVGPGTEAFFGQGTRLTVV.

This clone was detected only once. The DNA of the CDR3 is TGCGCCAGCAGCCAAGATAGAGCAGGCGACTACGAGCAGTACTTC. Its translation is CASSQDRAGDYEQYF. J is TRBJ2-7 and V is TRBV4-3; the D is unclear. The CDR3 is made up of 15 amino acids. The germline gives CDR1 LGHNA, CDR2 YSLEER. V was shortened by 0 bases and J by 3 bases, with 12 bases between the two germline ends.

The gene calls are TRBV27 and TRBJ2-7, with D possibly TRBD1 on 6 matching bases. V dropped 2 bases and J dropped 2 bases, with 13 bases sitting between them. This CDR3 has 15 residues. Looked up from germline, CDR1 is MNHEY and CDR2 is SMNVEV (reference sequence). The CDR3 loop reads CASSLDWTAPYEQYF. DNA of the CDR3: TGTGCCAGCAGTTTAGACTGGACAGCACCCTACGAGCAGTACTTC.

The rearrangement uses TRBV5-1 and TRBJ1-2; D gene unclear. The germline gives CDR1 SGHRS, CDR2 YFSETQ. The CDR3 consists of 14 residues. V lost 7 bases and J 3 bases, leaving 16 bases between the germline ends. The DNA for the CDR3 is TGCGCCAGCTCCGTCCTTCCGGGATACTATGGCTACACCTTC. This translates into CASSVLPGYYGYTF.

The chain recombines TRBV19 with TRBJ2-3, with 8 positions matching TRBD2. The CDR3 runs 14 residues. The junction had 3 bases not matched to a gene; V was cut back by 3 bases and J by 4 bases. Looked up from germline, CDR1 is LNHDA and CDR2 is SQIVND (reference sequence). The CDR3 reads CASSIGRGADTQYF. CDR3 nucleotide sequence: TGTGCCAGTAGTATCGGGCGGGGGGCAGATACGCAGTATTTT.